The 8 T cell receptor beta chains presented below share a single source sample, sequenced in a study of blood T cell repertoires in COVID-19. Assay used: immunoSEQ multiplex PCR; TCRdb lists only in-frame clones, some missing. Seen here are 170,000 or so clones, about 83% observed once, and the top ten hold 0.88%. The specimen was peripheral blood. The receptors derive from a woman between 18 and 29 years old who had recovered from COVID-19.

The rearrangement joins TRBV9 to TRBJ2-1, with a weak D call TRBD2 (5 bases). CDR3 length: 18 residues. The ends were cut back, 0 bases at V and 5 bases at J, with 21 bases in the middle. Germline lookup yields CDR1 SGDLS and CDR2 YYNGEE. CDR3 sequence: CASSVAPRVPTRDNEQFF. The CDR3 nucleotides read TGTGCCAGCAGCGTAGCCCCAAGAGTCCCCACTAGAGACAATGAGCAGTTCTTC.

In its sample, this clone was seen once. V gene TRBV27 combines with J gene TRBJ2-7, with a possible D match to TRBD2 (7 bases). The CDR3 totals 18 residues. CDR1 and CDR2 from the germline V gene are MNHEY and SMNVEV (reference sequence). V was trimmed by 6 bases and J by 0 bases, leaving 24 bases between them. The DNA of the CDR3 is TGTGCCAGCAGACCCTTTGGGGGGGCGAAGGTGGGCTCCTACGAGCAGTACTTC. This encodes CASRPFGGAKVGSYEQYF.

A few counts support this clone. The genes are TRBV6-4 and TRBJ2-2; TRBD1 might be the D (5 bases). V gave up 2 bases and J gave up 6 bases, with 16 bases separating them. The CDR3 loop spans 16 amino acids. CDR1 MRHNA and CDR2 SNTAGT come from the germline V gene. The CDR3, as DNA: TGTGCCAGCAGTGACACTCAGACACCAGGGTCCGGGGAGCTGTTTTTT. Its protein product is CASSDTQTPGSGELFF.

The chain combines TRBV4-3 with TRBJ1-1; D unresolved. Germline lookup yields CDR1 LGHNA and CDR2 YSLEER. CDR3 length: 14 residues. Trimming cost V 1 base and J 1 base, with 7 bases left between them. CDR3 in amino acids: CASSQVSSNTEAFF. The CDR3 DNA sequence: TGCGCCAGCAGCCAAGTGTCCTCGAACACTGAAGCTTTCTTT.

The chain carries TRBV4-3 and TRBJ2-5; D might be TRBD2 (6 bases). This CDR3 is 14 amino acids long. The V gene lost 3 bases and the J gene lost 10 bases, with 18 bases spanning the gap. Germline assignment: CDR1 LGHNA and CDR2 YSLEER. Here the CDR3 DNA reads TGCGCCAGCAGCCATTCTTTGGAGGGGCGGATCCAGTACTTC. Protein product: CASSHSLEGRIQYF.

The rearrangement links TRBV6-2 or TRBV6-3 to TRBJ1-2; D possibly corresponds to TRBD1 (5 bases). Trimming shortened V by 5 bases and J by 0 bases, and 13 bases separated the two germline ends. Germline loops: CDR1 MNHEY, CDR2 SVGEGT. The CDR3 loop spans 15 amino acids. This chain's CDR3 is CASSVGHSANYGYTF. DNA of the CDR3: TGTGCCAGCAGTGTCGGACACTCAGCTAACTATGGCTACACCTTC.

The V and J genes are TRBV7-9 and TRBJ1-1; 9 nucleotides match TRBD1. V was pared by 6 bases and J by 0 bases, with 5 bases of the junction left unmatched. This CDR3 is built from 15 residues. Looked up from germline, CDR1 is SEHNR and CDR2 is FQNEAQ (reference sequence). Here the CDR3 reads CASRSRQGVNTEAFF. CDR3 DNA sequence: TGTGCCAGCAGAAGCCGACAGGGGGTGAACACTGAAGCTTTCTTT.

This chain links TRBV7-3 with TRBJ1-6, with 7 bases that match TRBD1. The CDR3 loop spans 13 amino acids. The germline V gene encodes CDR1 SGHTA and CDR2 FQGTGA. V shed 3 bases and J 14 bases; nucleotides not matched to a gene: 7. CDR3 amino acids: CASSLGRGDSLHF. The CDR3 DNA reads as TGTGCCAGCAGCTTGGGCAGGGGGGATTCCCTCCACTTT.